The entry that follows covers one T cell receptor (beta chain) sequence. It has no known antigen specificity. No much larger clonotype is one base removed from it; base qualities were not supplied. V loses 5 bases of germline sequence and J loses 2 bases, and the interval between the two ends is 21 bases. Based on the germline V gene, the CDR1 and CDR2 sequences are SGHTA and FQGNSA. From the cysteine through the phenylalanine, the CDR3 covers 17 amino acids. The CDR3 DNA has 51 bases and is translated from base 1. This entry belongs to a study of shared clonotypes between healthy human individuals (dated by TCRdb to 2018 to 2021). Study-level background: Two women and three men aged 18 to 49 years were included in the cohort. For each donor, three plates each were used for CD4 naive and CD4 memory, two plates were used for CD8 naive, and one plate was used for CD8 memory. The study deeply sequenced blood TCR repertoires of five healthy adults to estimate repertoire size and the extent of clonotype sharing between individuals. To increase sequencing depth and limit assay-specific biases, different laboratories used diverse techniques to prepare libraries and sequence TCR repertoires. Leukapheresis yielded between about 0.94 and 9 billion PBMCs per donor. The investigation overall reported the following: Incomplete sequencing was indicated by rarefaction of sorted-subset datasets, despite the large sequencing depth. Based on pairwise subsampling, the degree of clonotype sharing among donors was expected to be affected by sequencing depth. Because the study included only a small number of donors, the genetic and exposure-history diversity represented was limited. When a few donors were compared, the shared fraction of clonotypes was 5% to 6.5% for naive CD4, more than 3% for naive CD8, roughly 2.3% for memory CD4, and 0.35% to 0.4% for memory CD8. Compared with non-shared clonotypes, clonotypes shared by all four sorted-subset donors had higher generation probabilities. Larger estimated clonotype richness was generally found for naive subsets than for memory subsets. Sampling was restricted to blood, and TCR repertoires in tissue are likely to differ from TCR repertoires in blood.

TCR CDR3 regions were amplified from genomic DNA by multiplex PCR using the deep immunoSEQ assay. For each cell subset, the extracted genomic DNA was distributed evenly across all wells of several immunoSEQ 96-well plates, and each plate served as one replicate. For sorted subsets, 200 to 250 ng of genomic DNA, equivalent to tens of thousands of T cell genomes, went into each replicate PCR. Purified libraries were quantified with a Qubit 3.0 fluorometer, sized on a Bioanalyzer 2100, and re-quantified with the KAPA Library Quantification kit. Every immunoSEQ 96-well plate was sequenced on a separate single-read 150-cycle Illumina NextSeq 550 flow cell. In the original analysis: Because the immunoSEQ output held only junctional sequences and lacked quality scores, the filtering could not match the filtering applied to full-length reads. To assign V/J genes and CDR3, sequences were annotated against IMGT germline references using PyIR, a Python wrapper for IgBLAST v1.9. Reads were removed for weak V/J assignments (E-value above 1e-6), missing CDR3, stop codons, out-of-frame junctions, or ambiguous translated residues. V3J clonotypes were defined as sequences sharing an identical inferred V gene, J gene, and CDR3 amino acid sequence. Percentage overlap between repertoires was calculated by dividing the number of shared unique clonotypes by the size of the smaller repertoire. RTK rarefaction, the Chao1 estimator, and Recon v2.1 estimates of unobserved clonotypes were used to assess repertoire richness. Generation probabilities were computed with OLGA for all TCRbeta clonotypes obtained by the gDNA method from four donors. TCRdb holds this immuneACCESS table with in-frame rearrangements only. Some clones are missing; in checked studies, unresolved V genes explain under half, and the rest has no known cause. The DNA was the basis for D and trimming; V, J and clone size are from that table. This sample lists roughly 2.2 million clones; 80% to 95% were detected once. The ten top clones hold 0.37% of the sample.

Healthy HIV-negative adults with no recently reported acute infections or vaccinations were included as donors. Every donor was a Caucasian adult living in Nashville, Tennessee, USA. CD4+ T cells were enriched by magnetic negative selection; naive cells were then positively selected on CD45RA, and the negative fraction formed the memory subset. Blood was obtained by leukapheresis, after which PBMCs were separated by Ficoll-Histopaque density gradient centrifugation and cryopreserved in liquid nitrogen vapor phase. Analytical flow cytometry was used to check the purity and quantity of every magnetically sorted T cell population. From each sorted fraction, genomic DNA was isolated and quantified by UV absorbance on a Nanodrop 2000c.

The receptor's source is a man aged 18 to 30 in good health. Some clones in this sample may be carry-over from other donors' samples. This chain is built from TRBV7-2 and TRBJ2-5; the D gene assignment is perhaps TRBD1 or TRBD2, with each matching 6 bases. Sequencing was carried out using naive CD4+ T cells from PBMCs. What this sample's cell subset or site label stands for: CD45RA+ positively selected. The CDR3 reads as follows: CASSIGGWDIIQETQYF. The DNA reads as follows: TGTGCCAGCAGCATAGGGGGGTGGGACATAATACAAGAGACCCAGTACTTC. With all but the CDR3 taken from the reference TRBV7-2 and TRBJ2-5 genes, the full variable domain is: GAGVSQSPSNKVTEKGKDVELRCDPISGHTALYWYRQSLGQGLEFLIYFQGNSAPDKSGLPSDRFSAERTGGSVSTLTIQRTQQEDSAVYLCASSIGGWDIIQETQYFGPGTRLLVL.